The clone carrying this T cell receptor beta chain was seen ten or more times. The antigen is undetermined. TCRdb fed the RACE reads into MiXCR, producing one record per CDR3 protein. The data show around 380,000 distinct CDR3 sequences, with 4% to 5.5% seen just once and under 3% held by the top ten. There are 15 residues in the CDR3. Germline loops: CDR1 SEHNR, CDR2 FQNEAQ (reference sequence). Losses at the gene ends were 5 bases for V and 0 bases for J; bases not matched to a gene: 7. This sample was taken from a study of human T cells and chemical hapten exposure. Turning to the study itself: The use of 2% DPC on about 2 cm by about 2 cm of upper inner arm skin constituted sensitization. Read at 6 days, the patch tests placed 0.01% DPC on the upper back.

General study results and limits: The count of PT1 expanded TCRs correlated positively with patch test score.

The time point was: patch test 1, 2 weeks after DPC sensitization. Sample treatment: therapeutic diphenylcyclopropenone sensitization with weekly scalp DPC. The sample consisted of whole blood, taken in connection with sensitization to the hapten diphenylcyclopropenone (DPC). The V call is TRBV7-9, the J call TRBJ2-7; TRBD1 agrees at 7 bases. The clonotype comes from a woman between 50 and 59 years old with alopecia areata. Some clones in this sample may be carry-over from other donors' samples. The CDR3 is CASSLPGQLSYEQYF. In DNA, the CDR3 is TGTGCCAGCAGCCTCCCGGGACAGCTCTCCTACGAGCAGTACTTC.